This TCR beta chain was identified in a study of OX40 agonist ivuxolimab in advanced cancers. Study findings and constraints: Also present in some nonresponders was a low level of normalized T-cell clonal expansion.

This clone has a handful of counts. The antigen is unknown. Some clones are missing from TCRdb's copy, which holds only in-frame ones; the method was immunoSEQ multiplex PCR. This sample has about 38,000 clones; about 82% occur once, and the top ten carry less than 25%. The source was CD4+ or CD8+ T cells sorted from blood, collected in a trial of the OX40 agonist ivuxolimab. The clonotype comes from an adult with an advanced solid tumor such as melanoma, head and neck, liver or kidney cancer.

CDR3 DNA sequence: TGCGCCAGCAGCACAGGTTTCGTAGCGCCGGGTCTAAACACTGAAGCTTTCTTT. Protein sequence: CASSTGFVAPGLNTEAFF. V gene TRBV5-1 combines with J gene TRBJ1-1; possible D gene TRBD1, 5 bases. Trimming stripped 4 bases from V and 2 bases from J, with 24 bases between. Per germline, CDR1 SGHRS and CDR2 YFSETQ. This CDR3 contains 18 residues.